This TCR beta chain was observed in a study of T cell repertoires in cytomegalovirus infection. CDR1 WNHNN and CDR2 SYGVQD come from the germline V gene (reference sequence). The CDR3 has 14 residues. V was pared by 6 bases and J by 2 bases, with 11 bases between. This clonotype turned up a few times. MiXCR was run by TCRdb on the reads, yielding one entry per CDR3 protein. The sample contains some 450,000 distinct CDR3 sequences, approximately 31% of which appear only once. J is TRBJ2-1 and V is TRBV10-1; D remains unclear. This TCR came from a human donor in good health (CMV status not recorded). Some clones in this sample may be carry-over from other donors' samples. What was sequenced was PBMCs. The CDR3 loop is CASSGRITYNEQFF. The CDR3 coding sequence is TGCGCCAGCAGCGGGCGGATTACCTACAATGAGCAGTTCTTC.